The rows below give T cell receptor beta chains drawn from one sample of a study of blood T cell repertoires in COVID-19. Data came from immunoSEQ multiplex PCR; TCRdb stores just in-frame clones and leaves some out. Of approximately 120,000 clones in the sample, roughly 86% are singletons; the top ten hold around 13%. Sequenced: peripheral blood. The receptors come from a human donor in a cohort sampled during active COVID-19. CDR3s include the opening cysteine and the closing phenylalanine or tryptophan. The order of the fields is clone size, J gene, V gene, D gene, CDR3 DNA, CDR3 protein. D genes are given only for firm matches. For some rows the clone size is stated as once, few or many, or as a class when expanded; others skip it.

abundance: NA; j_gene: TRBJ2-1; v_gene: TRBV24-1; d_gene: NA; CDR3nt: TGTGCCACCAGTGATTGGGCACGGGGGAACTCCTACAATGAGCAGTTCTTC; CDR3aa: CATSDWARGNSYNEQFF
abundance: NA; j_gene: TRBJ1-2; v_gene: TRBV6-5; d_gene: TRBD1; CDR3nt: TGTGCCAGCAGACGGACAGGGGGCGATGGCTACACCTTC; CDR3aa: CASRRTGGDGYTF
abundance: NA; j_gene: TRBJ1-5; v_gene: TRBV5-6; d_gene: NA; CDR3nt: TGTGCCAGCAGCTTGGACAGTGCCCGGGGGACCCAGCATTTT; CDR3aa: CASSLDSARGTQHF
abundance: few; j_gene: TRBJ2-1; v_gene: TRBV14; d_gene: NA; CDR3nt: TGTGCCAGCAGCCAAGATTTGTGGGGGGGGCTAAGCAATGAGCAGTTCTTC; CDR3aa: CASSQDLWGGLSNEQFF
abundance: NA; j_gene: TRBJ2-7; v_gene: TRBV30; d_gene: TRBD1; CDR3nt: TGTGCCTGGAGTTCCCAGGGGACAGGGGTCTACGAGCAGTACTTC; CDR3aa: CAWSSQGTGVYEQYF
abundance: few; j_gene: TRBJ2-2; v_gene: TRBV27; d_gene: NA; CDR3nt: TGTGCCAGCAGTACCCGGGGGAGTGGGGAGCTGTTTTTT; CDR3aa: CASSTRGSGELFF
abundance: NA; j_gene: TRBJ2-1; v_gene: TRBV10-3; d_gene: TRBD2; CDR3nt: TGTGCCATCAAGGGGACTAGCGGGGTGAACAATGAGCAGTTCTTC; CDR3aa: CAIKGTSGVNNEQFF
abundance: NA; j_gene: TRBJ1-1; v_gene: TRBV19; d_gene: NA; CDR3nt: TGTGCCAGTAGCTCACAGGGCCCGAACACTGAAGCTTTCTTT; CDR3aa: CASSSQGPNTEAFF
abundance: NA; j_gene: TRBJ2-7; v_gene: TRBV5-1; d_gene: TRBD1; CDR3nt: TGCGCCAGCAGCTTGGAGGACAGGAGCTCCTACGAGCAGTACTTC; CDR3aa: CASSLEDRSSYEQYF
abundance: once; j_gene: TRBJ1-5; v_gene: TRBV19; d_gene: NA; CDR3nt: TGTGCCAGTAGTAGGCAGGGGAATAGCAATCAGCCCCAGCATTTT; CDR3aa: CASSRQGNSNQPQHF
abundance: NA; j_gene: TRBJ2-3; v_gene: TRBV3-1/TRBV3-2; d_gene: NA; CDR3nt: TGTGCCAGCAGCCAAGTCCGAGCAGATACGCAGTATTTT; CDR3aa: CASSQVRADTQYF
abundance: once; j_gene: TRBJ2-5; v_gene: TRBV6-5; d_gene: TRBD2; CDR3nt: TGTGCCAGCAGGGGGAGCGGGGGACAAGAGACCCAGTACTTC; CDR3aa: CASRGSGGQETQYF
abundance: NA; j_gene: TRBJ2-7; v_gene: TRBV10-3; d_gene: NA; CDR3nt: TGTGCCATCAGTGAGGGCACCTACGAGCAGTACTTC; CDR3aa: CAISEGTYEQYF
abundance: NA; j_gene: TRBJ2-7; v_gene: TRBV12-3/TRBV12-4; d_gene: NA; CDR3nt: TGTGCCAGCAGTTTTGGCATCCCCTACGAGCAGTACTTC; CDR3aa: CASSFGIPYEQYF
abundance: NA; j_gene: TRBJ2-7; v_gene: TRBV19; d_gene: NA; CDR3nt: TGTGCCAGTAGTATGAGGGCCCGGGGTCGCATTTACGAGCAGTACTTC; CDR3aa: CASSMRARGRIYEQYF
abundance: NA; j_gene: TRBJ2-7; v_gene: TRBV10-2; d_gene: TRBD1; CDR3nt: TGCGCCAGCGGGGGTACAACGACAGGGGATTCCTACGAGCAGTACTTC; CDR3aa: CASGGTTTGDSYEQYF
abundance: NA; j_gene: TRBJ2-1; v_gene: TRBV19; d_gene: TRBD2; CDR3nt: TGTGCCAGTAGTGCACTAGCGGGGGGGTCAAGGAATGAGCAGTTCTTC; CDR3aa: CASSALAGGSRNEQFF
abundance: once; j_gene: TRBJ1-3; v_gene: TRBV12-5; d_gene: TRBD1; CDR3nt: TGTGCTAGTGGTTTCACCACGGGACAGATCTCTGGAAACACCATATATTTT; CDR3aa: CASGFTTGQISGNTIYF
abundance: NA; j_gene: TRBJ2-5; v_gene: TRBV1; d_gene: NA; CDR3nt: TGCACCAGCAGACTCCGGGGGGGCCAAGAGACCCAGTACTTC; CDR3aa: CTSRLRGGQETQYF
abundance: once; j_gene: TRBJ1-1; v_gene: TRBV7-6; d_gene: NA; CDR3nt: TGTGCCAGCAGCCTCGGCCAGGGGAGCACTGAAGCTTTCTTT; CDR3aa: CASSLGQGSTEAFF
abundance: NA; j_gene: TRBJ2-7; v_gene: TRBV7-6; d_gene: TRBD1; CDR3nt: TGTGCCAGCAGCGACCGGGACAGCTCCTACGAGCAGTACTTC; CDR3aa: CASSDRDSSYEQYF
abundance: NA; j_gene: TRBJ2-1; v_gene: TRBV5-1; d_gene: TRBD2; CDR3nt: TGCGCCAGCAGCTTTCGGGCCGGGGGGATCTACAATGAGCAGTTCTTC; CDR3aa: CASSFRAGGIYNEQFF
abundance: NA; j_gene: TRBJ2-1; v_gene: TRBV6-5; d_gene: TRBD1; CDR3nt: TGTGCCAGCAGAGGGACAGGGAGTCGGAATGAGCAGTTCTTC; CDR3aa: CASRGTGSRNEQFF
abundance: NA; j_gene: TRBJ1-5; v_gene: TRBV6-6; d_gene: NA; CDR3nt: TGTGCCAGCAGTCATAATCGTTTGACAGAGGACATTAGCAATCAGCCCCAGCATTTT; CDR3aa: CASSHNRLTEDISNQPQHF
abundance: once; j_gene: TRBJ1-3; v_gene: TRBV9; d_gene: NA; CDR3nt: TGTGCCAGCACCGGACAGCTCTCTGGAAACACCATATATTTT; CDR3aa: CASTGQLSGNTIYF
abundance: NA; j_gene: TRBJ1-5; v_gene: TRBV21-1; d_gene: NA; CDR3nt: TGTGCCAGCAGCAAAAATGGTGTCGGCAGGGTATTCAATCAGCCCCAGCATTTT; CDR3aa: CASSKNGVGRVFNQPQHF
abundance: once; j_gene: TRBJ1-5; v_gene: TRBV6-5; d_gene: TRBD1; CDR3nt: TGTGCCAGCAGCTTCGACAGGGTCGGCAATCAGCCCCAGCATTTT; CDR3aa: CASSFDRVGNQPQHF
abundance: NA; j_gene: TRBJ1-3; v_gene: TRBV3-1/TRBV3-2; d_gene: TRBD1; CDR3nt: TGTGCCAGCAGCCACGAGCTACGACAGGGGCCTGGAAACACCATATATTTT; CDR3aa: CASSHELRQGPGNTIYF
abundance: NA; j_gene: TRBJ1-4; v_gene: TRBV4-2; d_gene: NA; CDR3nt: TGTGCCAGCAGCCAAGAACTGCAAAAACTGTTTTTT; CDR3aa: CASSQELQKLFF
abundance: NA; j_gene: TRBJ2-7; v_gene: TRBV19; d_gene: TRBD1; CDR3nt: TGTGCCAGTAGTGCCTACAGGGGGACCTACGAGCAGTACTTC; CDR3aa: CASSAYRGTYEQYF
abundance: NA; j_gene: TRBJ1-4; v_gene: TRBV3-1/TRBV3-2; d_gene: TRBD1; CDR3nt: TGTGCCAGCAGCGGCCGGGACAGGGGAGCGAGTGAAAAACTGTTTTTT; CDR3aa: CASSGRDRGASEKLFF
abundance: NA; j_gene: TRBJ2-5; v_gene: TRBV4-1; d_gene: NA; CDR3nt: TGCGCCAGCAGCCAGTCCATCAGGGCTGAAGAGACCCAGTACTTC; CDR3aa: CASSQSIRAEETQYF
abundance: NA; j_gene: TRBJ2-3; v_gene: TRBV6-5; d_gene: NA; CDR3nt: TGTGCCAGCAGGTTGGGGGGTGGAAGCACAGATACGCAGTATTTT; CDR3aa: CASRLGGGSTDTQYF
abundance: NA; j_gene: TRBJ2-2; v_gene: TRBV7-9; d_gene: NA; CDR3nt: TGTGCCAGCAGCGACCTGGGCCCCGCGAACACCGGGGAGCTGTTTTTT; CDR3aa: CASSDLGPANTGELFF
abundance: NA; j_gene: TRBJ2-6; v_gene: TRBV29-1; d_gene: NA; CDR3nt: TGCAGCGTTGCTAACTCTGGGGCCAACGTCCTGACTTTC; CDR3aa: CSVANSGANVLTF
abundance: NA; j_gene: TRBJ2-7; v_gene: TRBV27; d_gene: TRBD2; CDR3nt: TGTGCCAGCAGGCTAACTAGCGGGGGGGCCCCCTACGAGCAGTACTTC; CDR3aa: CASRLTSGGAPYEQYF
abundance: NA; j_gene: TRBJ1-1; v_gene: TRBV19; d_gene: NA; CDR3nt: TGTGCCAGTAGTATAGATACACTCTTACAGGAATCGAACACTGAAGCTTTCTTT; CDR3aa: CASSIDTLLQESNTEAFF